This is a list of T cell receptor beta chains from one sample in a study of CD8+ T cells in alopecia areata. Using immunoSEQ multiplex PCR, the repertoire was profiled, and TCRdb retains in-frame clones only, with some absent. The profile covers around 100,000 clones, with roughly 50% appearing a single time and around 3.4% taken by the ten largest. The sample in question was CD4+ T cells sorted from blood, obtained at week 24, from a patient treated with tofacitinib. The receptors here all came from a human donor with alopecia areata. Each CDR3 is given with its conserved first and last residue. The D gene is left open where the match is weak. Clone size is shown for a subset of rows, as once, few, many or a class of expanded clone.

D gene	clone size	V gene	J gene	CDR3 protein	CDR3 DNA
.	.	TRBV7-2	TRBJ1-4	CASTMDPPNEKLFF	TGTGCCAGCACCATGGATCCACCTAATGAAAAACTGTTTTTT
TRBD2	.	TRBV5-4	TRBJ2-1	CASSLATSGGLYNEQFF	TGTGCCAGCAGCTTGGCCACTAGCGGGGGCCTATACAATGAGCAGTTCTTC
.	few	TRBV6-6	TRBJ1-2	CASSPGTGYGYTF	TGTGCCAGCAGTCCGGGGACGGGCTATGGCTACACCTTC
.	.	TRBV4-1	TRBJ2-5	CASSRFWGQTQYF	TGCGCCAGCAGCCGGTTCTGGGGGCAGACCCAGTACTTC
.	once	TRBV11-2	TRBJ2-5	CASSLTGAETQYF	TGTGCCAGCAGCTTGACAGGCGCAGAGACCCAGTACTTC
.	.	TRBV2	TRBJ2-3	CASSPLRGADTQYF	TGTGCCAGCAGCCCATTGAGGGGGGCAGATACGCAGTATTTT
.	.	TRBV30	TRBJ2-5	CAWGIRAQETQYF	TGTGCCTGGGGAATTAGGGCCCAAGAGACCCAGTACTTC
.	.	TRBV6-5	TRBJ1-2	CASSYGGGSGIYGYTF	TGTGCCAGCAGTTACGGTGGGGGGTCGGGGATCTATGGCTACACCTTC
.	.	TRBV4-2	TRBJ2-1	CASSHLDEQFF	TGTGCCAGCAGCCACCTTGATGAGCAGTTCTTC
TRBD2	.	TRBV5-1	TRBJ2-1	CASRITLSGAGDQFF	TGCGCCAGCAGGATCACTCTAAGCGGGGCGGGAGATCAGTTCTTC
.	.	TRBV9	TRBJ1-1	CASSDPGDTEAFF	TGTGCCAGCAGCGACCCCGGGGACACTGAAGCTTTCTTT
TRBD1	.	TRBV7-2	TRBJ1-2	CASSRTGWYGYTF	TGTGCCAGCAGCCGGACAGGGTGGTATGGCTACACCTTC
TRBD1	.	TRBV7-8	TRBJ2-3	CASSLGLGTGPDTQYF	TGTGCCAGCAGCTTAGGGCTCGGGACAGGGCCAGATACGCAGTATTTT
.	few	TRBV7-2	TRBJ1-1	CASSRQLNTEAFF	TGTGCCAGCAGCCGACAGCTGAACACTGAAGCTTTCTTT
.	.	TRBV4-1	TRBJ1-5	CASSQAGTGNQPQHF	TGCGCCAGCAGCCAGGCCGGGACCGGCAATCAGCCCCAGCATTTT
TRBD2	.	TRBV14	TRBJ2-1	CASSQSLAGAIEQFF	TGTGCCAGCAGCCAAAGTCTAGCGGGGGCGATTGAGCAGTTCTTC
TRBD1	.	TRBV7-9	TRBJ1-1	CASSLGEGGYTEAFF	TGTGCCAGCAGCTTAGGAGAAGGGGGCTACACTGAAGCTTTCTTT
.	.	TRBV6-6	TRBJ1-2	CASTKGVFGYGYTF	TGTGCCAGCACCAAAGGGGTGTTCGGCTATGGCTACACCTTC
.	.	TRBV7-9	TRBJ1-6	CASTDIYNSPLHF	TGTGCCAGCACTGACATCTATAATTCACCCCTCCACTTT
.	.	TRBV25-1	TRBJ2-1	CASSRDSYTNEQFF	TGTGCCAGCAGCCGGGACTCCTATACGAATGAGCAGTTCTTC
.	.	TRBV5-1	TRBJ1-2	CASSLDINYGYTF	TGCGCCAGCAGCCTAGACATAAACTATGGCTACACCTTC
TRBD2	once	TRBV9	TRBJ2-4	CASSVGTSGGITKNIQYF	TGTGCCAGCAGCGTAGGGACTAGCGGGGGAATAACCAAAAACATTCAGTACTTC